A single sample gave rise to the 21 T cell receptor beta chains below, sequenced in a study of blood T cell repertoires in COVID-19. Assay used: immunoSEQ multiplex PCR; TCRdb lists only in-frame clones, some missing. Of 93,000 or so clones in the sample, over 75% are singletons; the top ten hold 13%. The sequenced sample was peripheral blood. The receptors originated from a human donor in a cohort sampled during active or convalescent COVID-19.

The J gene is TRBJ2-4, the V gene TRBV19, with no clear D. CDR3 length: 11 amino acids. Germline assignment: CDR1 LNHDA and CDR2 SQIVND (reference sequence). V shed 6 bases and J shed 4 bases, with 4 bases lying between them. The CDR3 sequence: CASSAKNIQYF. CDR3 sequence (DNA): TGTGCCAGTAGCGCGAAAAACATTCAGTACTTC.

Only one count was recorded for this clone. This chain connects TRBV5-4 to TRBJ1-3; D may be TRBD1 (6 bases). This CDR3 spans 16 amino acids. Trimming stripped 4 bases from V and 3 bases from J, with 17 bases between. Germline V gene data show CDR1 as SGHNT and CDR2 as YYREEE (reference sequence). CDR3 in amino acids: CASSSGTPGLGNTIYF. Written as DNA, the CDR3 is TGTGCCAGCAGCAGCGGGACACCGGGACTTGGAAACACCATATATTTT.

The rearrangement links TRBV2 to TRBJ1-1, with no clear D. Germline CDR1 and CDR2: SNHLY and FYNNEI. The V gene lost 6 bases and the J gene lost 1 base, with 9 bases spanning the gap. The CDR3 is 13 amino acids. The CDR3 DNA follows: TGTGCCAGCAGAGTTTTAGCGAACACTGAAGCTTTCTTT. Translating it yields CASRVLANTEAFF.

This clone was detected only a few times. This chain connects TRBV9 to TRBJ2-2; 7 nucleotides line up with TRBD2. CDR3 length: 16 residues. The germline V gene encodes CDR1 SGDLS and CDR2 YYNGEE. V lost 4 bases, J lost 0 bases, and 6 bases stayed unmatched. CDR3 protein: CASSPRRGANTGELFF. In DNA, the CDR3 is TGTGCCAGCAGCCCCCGCCGGGGGGCGAACACCGGGGAGCTGTTTTTT.

The CDR3 DNA reads as TGTGCCAGCAGCTTAGGTCCAGGGTTTAATTCACCCCTCCACTTT. Translated: CASSLGPGFNSPLHF. The chain uses TRBV7-9 and TRBJ1-6; D possibly corresponds to TRBD1 (5 bases). There are 15 residues in the CDR3. Germline V lookup: CDR1 SEHNR, CDR2 FQNEAQ (reference sequence). V lost 1 base and J lost 6, with 10 bases in between.

The gene calls are TRBV5-1 and TRBJ1-3; no firm D call. The V gene's germline CDR1 is SGHRS and CDR2 YFSETQ. The CDR3 covers 15 residues. Trimming left V 0 bases short and J 2 bases short, with 9 bases between. The CDR3 DNA follows: TGCGCCAGCAGCTTGGCCGGGTTAGCTGGAAACACCATATATTTT. This gives the protein CASSLAGLAGNTIYF.

The chain employs TRBV11-2 and TRBJ1-5; TRBD1 matches 7 bases. Looked up from germline, CDR1 is SGHAT and CDR2 is FQNNGV. The CDR3 covers 15 residues. The ends lost 5 bases at V and 4 bases at J; junction bases unmatched: 8. CDR3 in DNA: TGTGCCAGCAGCCGACGGGACAGTTCTAATCAGCCCCAGCATTTT. Amino acid sequence: CASSRRDSSNQPQHF.

This rearrangement joins TRBV5-1 to TRBJ1-6; 7 positions match TRBD1. With 2 bases clipped from V and 10 bases from J, the junction kept 6 bases outside the gene matches. CDR1 is SGHRS, CDR2 YFSETQ, per germline. The CDR3 totals 14 residues. CDR3 sequence reads: CASSFTGVQSPLHF. In nucleotides, the CDR3 is TGCGCCAGCAGCTTCACAGGGGTGCAGTCACCCCTCCACTTT.

J is TRBJ1-5 and V is TRBV6-6, with 7 bases lining up with TRBD1. The CDR3 runs 14 residues. The junction had 10 bases not matched to a gene; V was cut back by 5 bases and J by 9 bases. Germline V gene lookup returns CDR1 MNHNY and CDR2 SVGAGI (reference sequence). The CDR3 bases are TGTGCCAGCAGTCCGAACAGGGGCTCGGGGCCCCAGCATTTT. It yields the protein CASSPNRGSGPQHF.

The chain carries TRBV7-9 and TRBJ1-4; 9 positions match TRBD1. The length of the CDR3 is 15 residues. After removal of 5 bases from V and 6 bases from J, the junction contained 7 bases not matched to a gene. Germline loops: CDR1 SEHNR, CDR2 FQNEAQ (reference sequence). The CDR3 nucleotides are TGTGCCAGCAGCCCCGACAGGGGGGGTGATGAAAAACTGTTTTTT. This sequence encodes CASSPDRGGDEKLFF.

This clone was seen a few times. In nucleotides, the CDR3 is TGTGCCTGCTCTAACCGTAGCTCCTACGAGCAGTACTTC. It encodes CACSNRSSYEQYF. The gene calls are TRBV12-3 or TRBV12-4 and TRBJ2-7, with D unresolved. Trimming removed 11 bases at V and 0 bases at J, with 14 bases between. CDR3 length: 13 residues.

In the case of this clone: The sample contains more than one DNA sequence encoding this CDR3. The chain has TRBV27 and TRBJ1-4, with D hard to call. Germline CDR1 and CDR2: MNHEY and SMNVEV (reference sequence). V was clipped by 3 bases and J by 7 bases, with 9 bases between them. The CDR3 has 13 residues. DNA for the CDR3: TGTGCCAGCAGTTTCTCGGGTTTTGAAAAACTGTTTTTT. It encodes CASSFSGFEKLFF.

The chain uses TRBV7-9 and TRBJ1-2, with 10 bases lining up with TRBD1. This CDR3 is built from 16 residues. Germline lookup yields CDR1 SEHNR and CDR2 FQNEAQ (reference sequence). The junction had 13 bases not matched to a gene; V was cut back by 5 bases and J by 7 bases. The CDR3 loop reads CASSQNVPGQGSGYTF. In DNA form, the CDR3 reads TGTGCCAGCAGCCAGAACGTTCCGGGACAGGGGTCTGGCTACACCTTC.

The rearrangement links TRBV11-1 to TRBJ2-3; D perhaps matches TRBD2 (6 bases). The V end lost 0 bases, the J end lost 8 bases, and 15 bases lay between the germline ends. CDR1 is SGHAT and CDR2 is FQDESV in the germline V gene (reference sequence). There are 15 residues in the CDR3. CDR3 amino acids: CASSLARGAVGTQYF. The CDR3 DNA is TGTGCCAGCAGCTTAGCGCGGGGAGCGGTAGGTACGCAGTATTTT.

The rearrangement uses TRBV3-1 (or the pseudogene TRBV3-2) and TRBJ1-5, with 11 bases aligning to TRBD1. V lost 3 bases to trimming and J lost 4 bases; unmatched junction nucleotides: 5. Germline CDR1 is LGHDT and CDR2 is YNNKEL (reference sequence). The CDR3 has 16 amino acids. CDR3 region: CASSQADRGRNQPQHF. CDR3 sequence (DNA): TGTGCCAGCAGCCAGGCGGACAGGGGGCGAAATCAGCCCCAGCATTTT.

This sequence joins TRBV5-1 and TRBJ1-4, with 11 bases aligning to TRBD1. Unmatched junction bases numbered 6, after V lost 5 bases and J lost 3 bases. Germline V gene sequence: CDR1 SGHRS, CDR2 YFSETQ. The CDR3 extends over 16 amino acids. DNA of the CDR3: TGCGCCAGCAGAATGGGACAGGGGGGCTCTAATGAAAAACTGTTTTTT. Its translation is CASRMGQGGSNEKLFF.

This chain connects TRBV30 to TRBJ1-1, with D perhaps TRBD1 (5 bases). The CDR3 extends over 13 amino acids. With 2 bases removed from V and 1 base from J, the gap between germline ends came to 8 bases. Germline V gene lookup returns CDR1 GTSNPN and CDR2 SVGIG (reference sequence). DNA for the CDR3: TGTGCCTGGAGTCCTACAGGGAACACTGAAGCTTTCTTT. It encodes CAWSPTGNTEAFF.

The rearrangement uses TRBV6-2 or TRBV6-3 and TRBJ1-1, with 7 bases fitting TRBD1. CDR3 length: 13 amino acids. With V trimmed by 5 bases and J by 8 bases, 8 bases remained unmatched. Germline V CDR1 and CDR2: MNHEY, SVGEGT. CDR3: CASSLTGTAEAFF. As DNA, the CDR3 is TGTGCCAGCAGTCTAACCGGGACAGCCGAAGCTTTCTTT.

The J gene is TRBJ2-5, the V gene TRBV18; D may be TRBD1 (6 bases). The germline V and J ends were trimmed by 5 bases and 1 base, with 8 bases remaining between them. The CDR3 sequence is 13 residues long. Germline V lookup: CDR1 KGHSH, CDR2 LQKENI. The CDR3 region is CASSLGAQETQYF. DNA of the CDR3: TGTGCCAGCTCATTGGGGGCCCAAGAGACCCAGTACTTC.

The J gene is TRBJ2-1, the V gene TRBV9; the D is unclear. The V end was cut by 4 bases, the J end by 0 bases, with 5 bases between. This CDR3 is built from 13 residues. CDR1 and CDR2 from the germline V gene are SGDLS and YYNGEE. The CDR3 region is CASSPRSYNEQFF. Written as DNA, the CDR3 is TGTGCCAGCAGCCCCCGCTCCTACAATGAGCAGTTCTTC. Full variable domain (missing parts from reference TRBV9 and TRBJ2-1): DSGVTQTPKHLITATGQRVTLRCSPRSGDLSVYWYQQSLDQGLQFLIQYYNGEERAKGNILERFSAQQFPDLHSELNLSSLELGDSALYFCASSPRSYNEQFFGPGTRLTVL.

V is TRBV11-2 and J is TRBJ1-3; maybe TRBD1 (6 bases). CDR1 SGHAT and CDR2 FQNNGV come from the germline V gene. This CDR3 spans 15 amino acids. Trimming left V 3 bases short and J 4 bases short, with 13 bases between. The CDR3 loop is CASSFLEGEGNTIYF. Written as DNA, the CDR3 is TGTGCCAGCAGCTTTCTTGAGGGGGAAGGAAACACCATATATTTT.